This T cell receptor (beta chain) came from a study of blood T cell repertoires in COVID-19. This table comes from immunoSEQ multiplex PCR, and its TCRdb copy is limited to in-frame clones, with some not included. The data contain roughly 200,000 clones, roughly 90% of them singletons. CDR3 size: 16 residues. The germline V gene encodes CDR1 MGHRA and CDR2 YSYEKL. V was cut by 4 bases and J by 11 bases, with 23 bases left in between. This clone was counted once. Sequenced: peripheral blood. This TCR was recovered from a man in his forties or fifties with acute or convalescent COVID-19. J is TRBJ1-4 and V is TRBV4-1, with D tentatively TRBD1 (5 bases). The chain's CDR3 is CASSLRGNSLEFKLFF. The CDR3, as DNA: TGCGCCAGCAGCCTTAGGGGTAACAGCCTAGAGTTTAAACTGTTTTTT.